This T cell receptor beta chain was identified during a study of blood T cells in healthy people across ages. General observations from the study: The study found more naive CD4+ cells and higher diversity in long-lived than aged donors.

The CDR3 covers 17 residues. Germline V gives CDR1 KGHDR, CDR2 SFDVKD. With V trimmed by 3 bases and J by 4 bases, 10 bases remained unmatched. Next came a second PCR, run for roughly 6 to 11 cycles, which used a sample-barcoded 5' primer along with a J-beta primer mix. Using its own MiXCR run on the 5' RACE reads, TCRdb lists one record per CDR3 protein. The data contain about a million distinct CDR3 sequences, approximately 50% of them seen just once; the ten biggest clones take up over 20%. This clonotype was counted between two and nine times. Its antigen is undetermined. Sequences were obtained from blood. The source of this sequence is a woman aged 55-70 years in good health. The rearrangement uses TRBV24-1 and TRBJ2-1, with 8 bases aligning to TRBD1. The CDR3 spells CATSDDTGTGTYNEQFF. CDR3 in DNA: TGTGCCACCAGTGATGACACCGGGACAGGAACTTACAATGAGCAGTTCTTC.